A single sample is the source of the 25 T cell receptor beta chains below, sequenced in a study of shared clonotypes between healthy human individuals. Method: immunoSEQ multiplex PCR; TCRdb's copy keeps in-frame clones and lacks some. In the table there are some 2,000,000 clones, roughly 95% of which are singletons. Material for sequencing was naive CD4+ T cells sorted from blood. Subset of the sample: CD45RA+ positively selected. The receptors originated from a man aged 18 to 35 in good health.

The chain links TRBV5-6 to TRBJ1-1; D gene unclear. The V and J ends lost 5 bases and 5 bases respectively, with 19 bases between them. Germline CDR1 is SGHDT and CDR2 is YYEEEE. CDR3 length: 15 amino acids. The DNA for the CDR3 is TGTGCCAGCAGACCCTTCGGGGTGGAGGGTACTGAAGCTTTCTTT. It specifies CASRPFGVEGTEAFF.

J is TRBJ1-1 and V is TRBV6-1; no reliable D call. Per germline, CDR1 MNHNS and CDR2 SASEGT. Trimming took 7 bases from V and 0 from J, leaving 12 bases between them. The CDR3 extends over 14 amino acids. The CDR3 loop is CASKNEAMNTEAFF. The CDR3 DNA follows: TGTGCCAGCAAAAATGAGGCTATGAACACTGAAGCTTTCTTT.

The chain joins TRBV7-8 to TRBJ2-7, with 8 bases fitting TRBD1. This CDR3 region has 15 residues. V was pared by 2 bases and J by 6 bases, with 9 bases of the junction left unmatched. CDR1 and CDR2 (germline): SGHVS, FQNEAQ. The CDR3 sequence: CASSLQGASVSEQYF. As DNA, the CDR3 is TGTGCCAGCAGCTTACAGGGGGCCTCCGTTAGCGAGCAGTACTTC.

The chain employs TRBV4-1 and TRBJ2-2; possible D gene TRBD2, 5 bases. This CDR3 comprises 17 residues. Germline V CDR1 and CDR2: MGHRA, YSYEKL. Deletions cut 0 bases from V and 1 base from J, with 12 bases between. The CDR3 DNA sequence: TGCGCCAGCAGCCAAGATGTCGGGATCCTGAACACCGGGGAGCTGTTTTTT. It yields the protein CASSQDVGILNTGELFF.

This chain links TRBV6-5 with TRBJ1-1, with D tentatively TRBD1 (5 bases). V lost 6 bases and J 2 bases, leaving 13 bases between the germline ends. The CDR3 loop spans 14 amino acids. Germline V gives CDR1 MNHEY, CDR2 SVGAGI. Here the CDR3 reads CASSWGTVNTEAFF. CDR3 bases: TGTGCCAGCAGCTGGGGGACGGTAAACACTGAAGCTTTCTTT.

As concerns this clone: Other DNA variants within this sample encode the same CDR3. V gene TRBV5-1 combines with J gene TRBJ2-1, with 10 bases that match TRBD2. Germline lookup yields CDR1 SGHRS and CDR2 YFSETQ. The CDR3 is made up of 15 amino acids. V dropped 7 bases and J dropped 3; count of bases not matched to a gene: 7. CDR3 region: CASSVPSGGYNEQFF. CDR3 DNA sequence: TGCGCCAGCTCGGTCCCTAGCGGGGGCTACAATGAGCAGTTCTTC.

The chain employs TRBV6-1 and TRBJ2-7, with D maybe TRBD2 (7 bases). Trimming stripped 8 bases from V and 1 base from J, with 15 bases between. The CDR3 has 14 amino acids. Per germline, CDR1 MNHNS and CDR2 SASEGT. As DNA, the CDR3 is TGTGCCAGCCGAACGGGGGGCGGATCCTACGAGCAGTACTTC. It codes for CASRTGGGSYEQYF.

The V gene is TRBV10-2, the J gene TRBJ1-5, with D unresolved. V was clipped by 0 bases and J by 7 bases, with 13 bases between them. The CDR3 contains 15 residues. Germline V gives CDR1 WSHSY, CDR2 SAAADI. The CDR3 here is CASSESSQVGQPQHF. CDR3 bases: TGCGCCAGCAGTGAGTCGAGTCAGGTCGGCCAGCCCCAGCATTTT.

This chain links TRBV10-3 with TRBJ2-6; no reliable D call. CDR1 ENHRY and CDR2 SYGVKD come from the germline V gene. The CDR3 is 14 residues long. V was trimmed by 2 bases and J by 2 bases, leaving 4 bases between them. Written as DNA, the CDR3 is TGTGCCATCAGTGAGGGGCCTGGGGCCAACGTCCTGACTTTC. This codes for CAISEGPGANVLTF.

The chain combines TRBV29-1 with TRBJ2-5; no clear D gene. V was shortened by 8 bases and J by 5 bases, with 18 bases between the two germline ends. The CDR3 extends over 13 amino acids. Germline loops: CDR1 SQVTM, CDR2 ANQGSEA. The CDR3 is CSSSTGLEETQYF. Here the CDR3 DNA reads TGCAGCTCCTCAACCGGCCTTGAGGAGACCCAGTACTTC.

The J gene is TRBJ2-7, the V gene TRBV18; weak D call: TRBD1 (6 bases). V lost 4 bases and J 2 bases, leaving 12 bases between the germline ends. Germline V gene sequence: CDR1 KGHSH, CDR2 LQKENI. The CDR3 runs 14 residues. The CDR3 protein is CASSQLPGAYEQYF. DNA of the CDR3: TGTGCCAGCTCACAGCTTCCAGGGGCCTACGAGCAGTACTTC.

V is TRBV10-1 and J is TRBJ2-2; 8 nucleotides agree with TRBD1. The length of the CDR3 is 17 residues. The V gene's germline CDR1 is WNHNN and CDR2 SYGVQD (reference sequence). V shed 6 bases, J shed 0 bases, and the junction held 9 bases outside the gene matches. CDR3 DNA sequence: TGCGCCAGCAGCTCTCGGACAGGGTCCGCGAACACCGGGGAGCTGTTTTTT. Encoded protein: CASSSRTGSANTGELFF.

The V call is TRBV18, the J call TRBJ1-1; a weak D match, TRBD1 (6 bases). This CDR3 is built from 16 residues. CDR1 is KGHSH and CDR2 is LQKENI in the germline V gene. V was clipped by 2 bases and J by 1 base, with 14 bases between them. CDR3 in DNA: TGTGCCAGCTCACCATGGATACAGGGACCGAACACTGAAGCTTTCTTT. Protein: CASSPWIQGPNTEAFF.

CDR3 DNA: TGTGCCAGCAGAGGTATGCTTTCACCCCTCCACTTT. Translation gives CASRGMLSPLHF. The V and J genes are TRBV2 and TRBJ1-6; D ambiguous. Germline CDR1 and CDR2: SNHLY and FYNNEI. Trimming took 6 bases from V and 9 from J, leaving 9 bases between them. CDR3 length: 12 residues.

J is TRBJ1-1 and V is TRBV6-5; D may be TRBD1 (6 bases). From germline, CDR1 is MNHEY and CDR2 SVGAGI. This CDR3 region has 13 residues. Trimming pared 6 bases from V and 7 bases from J, leaving 15 bases between. The chain's CDR3 is CASRQGGRGEAFF. The CDR3 bases are TGTGCCAGCAGACAGGGAGGGAGGGGTGAAGCTTTCTTT.

The rearrangement uses TRBV10-1 and TRBJ2-3; 7 bases match TRBD1. The CDR3 loop spans 14 amino acids. V trimming: 2 bases; J trimming: 2 bases; junction bases outside the gene matches: 1. Germline CDR1 WNHNN, CDR2 SYGVQD (reference sequence). The CDR3 bases are TGCGCCAGCAGTGAGGACAGGGACACAGATACGCAGTATTTT. Residues: CASSEDRDTDTQYF.

This rearrangement joins TRBV11-1 to TRBJ2-7; D not resolved. There are 13 residues in the CDR3. V shed 1 base and J shed 2 bases, with 6 bases lying between them. From germline, CDR1 is SGHAT and CDR2 FQDESV (reference sequence). The CDR3 DNA reads TGTGCCAGCAGCTTAGACAGACCCTACGAGCAGTACTTC. Amino acids: CASSLDRPYEQYF.

V gene TRBV5-1 combines with J gene TRBJ2-5; tentatively, D is TRBD2 (6 bases). V lost 0 bases and J lost 5, with 14 bases in between. This CDR3 has 15 residues. Germline CDR1 is SGHRS and CDR2 is YFSETQ. The DNA for the CDR3 is TGCGCCAGCAGCTTGGATAGCGGCCTGCCCGAGACCCAGTACTTC. It is translated as CASSLDSGLPETQYF.

The chain uses TRBV6-6 and TRBJ2-7; D gene unclear. Trimming took off 5 bases at V and 3 bases at J, with 11 bases between the two ends. The CDR3 runs 13 residues. Germline V gene lookup returns CDR1 MNHNY and CDR2 SVGAGI (reference sequence). This CDR3 is CASSPPGSYEQYF. The DNA of the CDR3 is TGTGCCAGCAGTCCTCCAGGCAGCTACGAGCAGTACTTC.

The gene calls are TRBV19 and TRBJ2-5, with 8 bases identical to TRBD1. V trimming: 6 bases; J trimming: 4 bases; junction bases outside the gene matches: 13. The CDR3 totals 16 residues. Germline assignment: CDR1 LNHDA and CDR2 SQIVND (reference sequence). CDR3 in DNA: TGTGCCAGTAGCCGAAGGACAGGGAAGAAAGGAGAGACCCAGTACTTC. As protein: CASSRRTGKKGETQYF.

The chain employs TRBV10-1 and TRBJ2-7; 10 bases fit TRBD2. Germline-derived CDR1 and CDR2 are WNHNN and SYGVQD (reference sequence). The trim removed 0 bases at V and 3 bases at J, leaving 5 bases unmatched. This CDR3 has 16 amino acids. DNA for the CDR3: TGCGCCAGCAGTGAGTCGCTAGCGGGGGCCGGCTACGAGCAGTACTTC. This translates into CASSESLAGAGYEQYF.

This rearrangement joins TRBV19 to TRBJ1-6; D gene uncertain. There are 16 residues in the CDR3. The V gene's germline CDR1 is LNHDA and CDR2 SQIVND (reference sequence). Trimming cost V 0 bases and J 7 bases, with 13 bases left between them. In DNA form, the CDR3 reads TGTGCCAGTAGTATAGATCGCCGGGGTCGGAATTCACCCCTCCACTTT. It translates to CASSIDRRGRNSPLHF.

The chain employs TRBV6-5 and TRBJ2-1; TRBD2 agrees at 13 bases. Germline V lookup: CDR1 MNHEY, CDR2 SVGAGI. The CDR3 is made up of 16 amino acids. V lost 4 bases to trimming and J lost 7 bases; unmatched junction nucleotides: 7. CDR3 sequence (DNA): TGTGCCAGCAGTTCACATCAGGGACTAGCGGGGAATGAGCAGTTCTTC. Translation: CASSSHQGLAGNEQFF.

J is TRBJ2-5 and V is TRBV12-5; the match to TRBD1 covers 8 bases. Germline CDR1 is LGHNT and CDR2 is FRNRAP. The CDR3 runs 14 residues. V trimming: 1 base; J trimming: 2 bases; junction bases outside the gene matches: 0. For the CDR3, the DNA is TGTGCTAGTGGTTTGGGACAGGGGCAAGAGACCCAGTACTTC. Protein sequence: CASGLGQGQETQYF. The complete variable domain, with remaining parts taken from reference TRBV12-5 and TRBJ2-5, reads DARVTQTPRHKVTEMGQEVTMRCQPILGHNTVFWYRQTMMQGLELLAYFRNRAPLDDSGMPKDRFSAEMPDATLATLKIQPSEPRDSAVYFCASGLGQGQETQYFGPGTRLLVL.

This chain links TRBV6-5 with TRBJ2-2; perhaps D is TRBD1 or TRBD2 (6 bases each). V lost 6 bases to trimming and J lost 8 bases, with 16 bases between them. The germline V gene encodes CDR1 MNHEY and CDR2 SVGAGI. The CDR3 covers 14 residues. The CDR3 coding sequence is TGTGCCAGCAGCCCCGGGGGCGGCGGGGGGGAGCTGTTTTTT. The encoded protein is CASSPGGGGGELFF.